These 13 T cell receptor beta chains originate from one sample sequenced in a study of Ad26.COV2.S vaccination and SARS-CoV-2 variants. Profiling relied on immunoSEQ multiplex PCR, and the TCRdb table lists in-frame clones only, not all of them. This sample yields some 290,000 clones, of which approximately 80% are seen a single time; approximately 2.2% belongs to the top ten. Treatment reported: approximately 18 received Ad26.COV2.S at low or high dose, single or two shots; about 5 received placebo; per-sample allocation not given. On day 63 after the first injection, vaccine and placebo recipients gave samples. Material: peripheral blood, obtained in a trial of Ad26.COV2.S vaccine versus placebo. These receptors were taken from a person aged 18-60 years who received the Ad26.COV2.S COVID-19 vaccine or a placebo.

V is TRBV20-1 and J is TRBJ2-3; D is unclear. The germline gives CDR1 DFQATT, CDR2 SNEGSKA (reference sequence). Trimming cost V 3 bases and J 5 bases, with 12 bases left between them. This CDR3 region has 13 residues. The DNA for the CDR3 is TGCAGTGCTAGTGACGACGCCGGAGATACGCAGTATTTT. Amino acids: CSASDDAGDTQYF.

The table lists this clone with a few counts. The chain has TRBV4-2 and TRBJ1-2; 10 nucleotides match TRBD1. V was clipped by 2 bases and J by 5 bases; unmatched bases: 5. CDR1 and CDR2 from the germline V gene are LGHNA and YNFKEQ. CDR3 length: 15 amino acids. CDR3 coding DNA: TGTGCCAGCAGCCAAACCGGGGACAGGGGATATGGCTACACCTTC. As protein: CASSQTGDRGYGYTF.

The chain couples TRBV7-2 to TRBJ2-1; the D gene could be TRBD1 or TRBD2 (5 bases each). This CDR3 has 14 residues. Trimming left V 5 bases short and J 6 bases short, with 14 bases between. Germline CDR1 SGHTA, CDR2 FQGNSA. Written as DNA, the CDR3 is TGTGCCAGCAGCAACTACGGGACCATCAATGAGCAGTTCTTC. This gives the protein CASSNYGTINEQFF.

The CDR3 DNA is TGTGCCAGCAGTGAAGTGGACAGGGGTTACTATGGCTACACCTTC. Translating gives CASSEVDRGYYGYTF. The chain recombines TRBV6-1 with TRBJ1-2, with 9 bases aligning to TRBD1. The CDR3 is 15 residues long. CDR1 is MNHNS and CDR2 is SASEGT in the germline V gene. The J segment lost 3 bases and the V segment lost 1 base, leaving 3 bases of the junction unmatched.

This sequence joins TRBV5-5 and TRBJ1-2; 7 bases map to TRBD1. V was clipped by 4 bases and J by 3 bases; unmatched bases: 3. CDR1 and CDR2 (germline): SGHKS, YYEKEE (reference sequence). The CDR3 runs to 13 residues. This CDR3 is CASSPQGDYGYTF. The CDR3 coding sequence is TGTGCCAGCAGCCCTCAGGGGGACTATGGCTACACCTTC. The whole variable domain, filled in from reference TRBV5-5 and TRBJ1-2, reads DAGVTQSPTHLIKTRGQQVTLRCSPISGHKSVSWYQQVLGQGPQFIFQYYEKEERGRGNFPDRFSARQFPNYSSELNVNALLLGDSALYLCASSPQGDYGYTFGSGTRLTVV.

The J gene is TRBJ1-6, the V gene TRBV7-6; 9 positions agree with TRBD1. With V trimmed by 5 bases and J by 6 bases, 5 bases remained unmatched. The CDR3 spans 15 residues. CDR1 and CDR2 from the germline V gene are SGHVS and FNYEAQ. CDR3 sequence (DNA): TGTGCCAGCAGCCCCGGGGACAGGGCTAATTCACCCCTCCACTTT. Residues: CASSPGDRANSPLHF.

This clone was found many times. This chain connects TRBV6-8 to TRBJ1-6; 9 bases line up with TRBD1. V lost 10 bases to trimming and J lost 7 bases; unmatched junction nucleotides: 32. Germline V gene sequence: CDR1 MNHGY, CDR2 SAAAGT. The CDR3 has 22 amino acids. CDR3 in amino acids: CATRGTGGGDLIDNITNSPLHF. The CDR3 nucleotides are TGTGCCACCAGGGGAACAGGGGGCGGTGATCTCATCGATAATATAACCAATTCACCCCTCCACTTT.

The V and J genes are TRBV7-9 and TRBJ1-2, with unresolved D. Per the germline V gene, CDR1 is SEHNR and CDR2 is FQNEAQ (reference sequence). V lost 1 base and J lost 4, with 4 bases in between. This CDR3 is built from 12 residues. CDR3 residues: CASSLGVYGYTF. The DNA for the CDR3 is TGTGCCAGCAGCTTAGGGGTCTATGGCTACACCTTC. The variable domain in full, with the rest retrieved from reference TRBV7-9 and TRBJ1-2, is DTGVSQNPRHKITKRGQNVTFRCDPISEHNRLYWYRQTLGQGPEFLTYFQNEAQLEKSRLLSDRFSAERPKGSFSTLEIQRTEQGDSAMYLCASSLGVYGYTFGSGTRLTVV.

The chain has TRBV27 and TRBJ2-7; 8 nucleotides line up with TRBD1. The CDR3 contains 13 residues. After removal of 5 bases from V and 3 bases from J, the junction contained 3 bases not matched to a gene. The germline V gene has CDR1 MNHEY and CDR2 SMNVEV (reference sequence). This CDR3 reads CASSGQGYYEQYF. The CDR3, as DNA: TGTGCCAGCAGTGGACAGGGCTACTACGAGCAGTACTTC.

The chain carries TRBV7-3 and TRBJ1-1; unclear D gene. The CDR3 consists of 14 residues. The germline V gene has CDR1 SGHTA and CDR2 FQGTGA. Trimming removed 4 bases at V and 4 bases at J, with 13 bases between. This CDR3 reads CASSSQGRPTEAFF. The CDR3 bases are TGTGCCAGCAGCTCCCAAGGGCGCCCCACTGAAGCTTTCTTT.

This clone appeared a single time. The chain joins TRBV9 to TRBJ2-7; perhaps TRBD1 as D (6 bases). Germline CDR1 is SGDLS and CDR2 is YYNGEE. The V and J ends lost 0 bases and 7 bases respectively, with 14 bases between them. The CDR3 spans 14 residues. The CDR3 protein is CASSVDPLQGEQYF. CDR3 DNA: TGTGCCAGCAGCGTAGATCCCTTACAGGGAGAGCAGTACTTC.

The V gene is TRBV5-4, the J gene TRBJ1-5, with D possibly matching TRBD1 (6 bases). The germline gives CDR1 SGHNT, CDR2 YYREEE (reference sequence). This CDR3 region has 13 residues. Trimming removed 4 bases at V and 7 bases at J, with 12 bases between. DNA of the CDR3: TGTGCCAGCAGCCTGGGCGGGGGCCAGCCCCAGCATTTT. Translated, it gives CASSLGGGQPQHF.

V gene TRBV2 combines with J gene TRBJ2-3; D remains ambiguous. This CDR3 region has 12 residues. CDR1 is SNHLY, CDR2 FYNNEI, per germline. V was pared by 6 bases and J by 0 bases, with 4 bases between. This CDR3 reads CASRTSTDTQYF. CDR3 in DNA: TGTGCCAGCAGGACTAGCACAGATACGCAGTATTTT.